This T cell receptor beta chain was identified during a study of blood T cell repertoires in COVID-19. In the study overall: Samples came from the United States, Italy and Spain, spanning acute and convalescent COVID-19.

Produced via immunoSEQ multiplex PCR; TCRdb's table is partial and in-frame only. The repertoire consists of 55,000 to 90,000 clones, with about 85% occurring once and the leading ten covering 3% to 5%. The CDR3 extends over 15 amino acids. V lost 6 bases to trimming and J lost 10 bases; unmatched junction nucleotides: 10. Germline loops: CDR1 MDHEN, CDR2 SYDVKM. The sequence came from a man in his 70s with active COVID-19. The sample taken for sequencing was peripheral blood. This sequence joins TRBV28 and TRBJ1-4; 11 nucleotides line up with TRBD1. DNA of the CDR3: TGTGCCAGCAGCTCCCGTCCGGGACAGGGGGGAAAACTGTTTTTT. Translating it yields CASSSRPGQGGKLFF.